This TCR gamma chain came from a study of fetal and pediatric gammadelta thymocytes (dated by TCRdb to 2021 to 2024). Looking at the study overall: Previously published data and newly generated, unpublished data were combined in the bulk gammadelta thymocyte repertoires, which were used to strengthen a single-cell study of gammadelta thymocyte development. The bulk gammadelta thymocyte repertoire set covered 10 or so subjects in total, 3 fetal thymus donors and 7 pediatric thymus donors. The bulk gammadelta thymocyte repertoires combined unpublished data with previously published data (refs 27,28). Bulk TCR repertoire data were added to increase subject numbers and strengthen the CDR3 publicity analysis. Points the paper makes about the study in general: Fetal gammadelta thymocyte repertoires were previously reported to be enriched for TRDV2, TRGV8 and TRGV9 usage, low N additions and public CDR3s compared with post-natal repertoires.

Fetal thymuses were obtained from elective pregnancy terminations performed in Singapore for socio-psychological reasons at about 14 to 22 weeks estimated gestational age. All fetuses were assessed as structurally normal by ultrasound before termination and by gross morphological examination after termination. Thymocytes were stained with Zombie NIR viability dye plus antibodies to CD3 (UCHT1), TCRgammadelta (11F2), TCRVgamma9 (IMMU360) and TCRVdelta2 (IMMU389). Bulk TRD and TRG CDR3 repertoires were generated separately from sorted Vgamma9Vdelta2 and nonVgamma9Vdelta2 gammadelta thymocytes of human fetal and pediatric thymuses. Thymic cell suspensions were made from fetal and post-natal thymuses as previously described. NonVgamma9Vdelta2 thymocytes were sorted as CD3+ gammadeltaTCR+ cells lacking the Vgamma9+Vdelta2+ phenotype. A FACS Aria III cell sorter (BD Biosciences) was used for cell sorting.

Data came from an Illumina MiSeq. In the source study's methods: For publicity analysis, the Vgamma9Vdelta2 and nonVgamma9Vdelta2 bulk CDR3 files were merged for each subject into one combined repertoire per subject. Using base R and dplyr, each CDR3 amino acid sequence was checked across 9 single-cell datasets and about 10 bulk repertoires to give a publicity score ranging from 0 to 19. TCRdb called clones anew from the public reads via CATT; matching DNA rows were later pooled. The V and J calls and clone size are TCRdb's, not the authors'. For this sample there are about 520 gamma-chain clones; roughly 4.2% appear just once. 40% to 55% of the sample comes from the top ten. There are a few counts of this clone. Its antigen is unknown. A single base separates this from a much larger clone, so it may be a read error. Here V drops 1 base and J drops 9 bases, and the junction holds 0 bases not matched to any gene. The CDR3 runs 10 amino acids, cysteine and phenylalanine included. Only the CDR3 part of the read is kept: 30 bases, read in frame from the first base. CDR1 is given as VINAFY and CDR2 as YDVSNSKD, both from the germline V gene.

The rearranged chain carries TRGV5 and TRGJ1 or TRGJ2. The TCR comes from a human fetus. The sample consisted of non-Vgamma9Vdelta2 gamma-delta T cells from the thymus. Per the publication, the cell subset or site label means: CD3+gammadeltaTCR+ thymocytes not co-expressing Vgamma9 and Vdelta2. At the DNA level, the sequence is TGTGCCACCTGGGACAGTAAGAAACTCTTT. This translates into CATWDSKKLF.